This TCR beta chain was identified during a study of monozygotic twins with inflammatory bowel disease. The input for each TCR library was approximately 3,400 ng of total RNA. Each UMI, carrying a 6-nucleotide sample barcode, came from template switching. TCRdb reprocessed the 5' RACE reads, keeping one entry per CDR3 protein, no DNA. The sample's table shows 150,000 to 200,000 distinct CDR3 sequences. A word on this clonotype: What it recognizes is unknown.

The CDR3 extends over 15 amino acids. Germline CDR1 ENHRY, CDR2 SYGVKD. Study-level findings and limits: Distinguishing T cell subtypes was not possible. Support was lacking for any single strong IBD-associated signal or clonotype.

What was sequenced was blood. The TCR sequence derives from a human donor with ulcerative colitis or Crohn's disease, or a healthy co-twin of an affected twin (not recorded which). The chain carries TRBV10-3 and TRBJ2-5; TCRdb's D call of TRBD1 is untestable without DNA. The chain's CDR3 is CAIRTAGGDQETQYF.